The 17 T cell receptor beta chains listed next were all sequenced from one sample in a study of read filtering for tumor transcriptome and immune sequencing. From 400 to 450 ng of RNA, a library with molecular barcoded alpha/delta and beta/gamma adaptors was made. TCRdb recomputed calls from the reads with MiXCR, one row per CDR3 protein. Among fewer than 150,000 distinct CDR3 sequences listed, around 13% were seen once. Sequenced input: a population of CD138-negative cells sorted from bone marrow. These receptors were collected from a donor aged 40 or older with multiple myeloma.

Many counts were recorded for this clonotype. The chain recombines TRBV27 with TRBJ2-3; D might be TRBD2 (6 bases). Germline assignment: CDR1 MNHEY and CDR2 SMNVEV (reference sequence). Trimming took off 5 bases at V and 0 bases at J, with 9 bases between the two ends. The CDR3 runs 14 residues. The CDR3 is CASSRGASTDTQYF. The CDR3 nucleotides read TGTGCCAGCAGTCGCGGGGCGAGCACAGATACGCAGTATTTT.

Ten or more counts support this clonotype. The V call is TRBV28, the J call TRBJ2-2; TRBD2 is a possible D gene (6 bases). The CDR3 contains 14 residues. Germline-derived CDR1 and CDR2 are MDHEN and SYDVKM. V lost 6 bases and J 5 bases, leaving 13 bases between the germline ends. CDR3 sequence: CASSPGLGTGELFF. CDR3 DNA: TGTGCCAGCAGCCCGGGACTGGGGACCGGGGAGCTGTTTTTT.

A remark on this clonotype: The junction and the germline gene differ at one end; a read error may be behind it. The J gene is TRBJ1-5, the V gene TRBV5-1, with D unclear. The V gene's germline CDR1 is SGHRS and CDR2 YFSETQ. The CDR3 runs 13 residues. The CDR3: CACSPDTDQPQHF. The DNA for the CDR3 is TGCGCCTGCAGCCCCGACACGGATCAGCCCCAGCATTTT.

This clonotype was picked up many times. The chain recombines TRBV19 with TRBJ2-2, with D uncertain. V was cut by 5 bases and J by 5 bases, with 15 bases left in between. The CDR3 has 15 residues. The germline V gene encodes CDR1 LNHDA and CDR2 SQIVND (reference sequence). CDR3 bases: TGTGCCAGTAGTTCCAGACAAACCAGAACCGGGGAGCTGTTTTTT. Translation gives CASSSRQTRTGELFF.

The chain links TRBV5-6 to TRBJ2-7; 9 nucleotides agree with TRBD1. The CDR3 covers 16 residues. The trim removed 0 bases at V and 1 base at J, leaving 5 bases unmatched. The germline gives CDR1 SGHDT, CDR2 YYEEEE. CDR3 in amino acids: CASSLVGTGFSYEQYF. Written as DNA, the CDR3 is TGTGCCAGCAGCTTGGTAGGGACAGGGTTTTCCTACGAGCAGTACTTC.

In this sample, this clonotype turned up many times. The V call is TRBV10-2, the J call TRBJ2-7; 11 nucleotides match TRBD1. The V gene end was trimmed by 2 bases and the J gene end by 7 bases; junction bases not matched to a gene: 10. The CDR3 is 16 amino acids. CDR1 is WSHSY, CDR2 SAAADI, per germline. CDR3 sequence: CASSEARTGGPREQYF. CDR3 bases: TGCGCCAGCAGTGAGGCCCGGACAGGGGGCCCTCGGGAGCAGTACTTC.

This clonotype was detected many times. The gene calls are TRBV6-1 and TRBJ2-5; 7 bases fit TRBD1. The CDR3 sequence is 15 residues long. Germline V lookup: CDR1 MNHNS, CDR2 SASEGT. The junction had 3 bases not matched to a gene; V was cut back by 2 bases and J by 0 bases. Written as DNA, the CDR3 is TGTGCCAGCAGTGAACTCAGGGGGTACCAAGAGACCCAGTACTTC. Its protein is CASSELRGYQETQYF.

The CDR3, as DNA: TGTGCCAGCAGTTACGCTAGTGACAGGGAGGATCAGCCCCAGCATTTT. Translated, it gives CASSYASDREDQPQHF. The chain joins TRBV6-6 to TRBJ1-5, with 7 positions matching TRBD1. Per germline, CDR1 MNHNY and CDR2 SVGAGI (reference sequence). This CDR3 spans 16 amino acids. J gave up 5 bases and V 2 bases, and 9 bases lay outside the gene matches.

This clonotype was counted only a few times. The V gene is TRBV19, the J gene TRBJ2-2, with 8 bases aligning to TRBD2. CDR1 and CDR2 from the germline V gene are LNHDA and SQIVND (reference sequence). The CDR3 is 15 residues long. J lost 7 bases, V lost 8 bases, and 12 bases had no gene match. In DNA, the CDR3 is TGTGCCAGTTGCCGGCTTGGGACTAGGGACGGGGAGCTGTTTTTT. It specifies CASCRLGTRDGELFF.

This chain joins TRBV30 and TRBJ2-2; 7 nucleotides line up with TRBD2. Losses at the gene ends were 4 bases for V and 6 bases for J; bases not matched to a gene: 14. Germline CDR1 is GTSNPN and CDR2 is SVGIG (reference sequence). The CDR3 sequence is 16 residues long. CDR3 bases: TGTGCCTGGACTGTCGGGAGGACTGTTTCGGCCGGGGAGCTGTTTTTT. Its protein is CAWTVGRTVSAGELFF.

This clonotype was counted at least ten times. This chain joins TRBV20-1 and TRBJ2-1; D remains unclear. This CDR3 comprises 13 residues. Trimming took 3 bases from V and 7 from J, leaving 13 bases between them. Germline CDR1 reads DFQATT; CDR2 reads SNEGSKA (reference sequence). The CDR3 bases are TGCAGTGCTAGGGCAGATGTAGTTAATGAGCAGTTCTTC. Translation: CSARADVVNEQFF.

On this clonotype: One base away lies a much larger clone, so this may be a sequencing read error. V usage is TRBV18 and J usage is TRBJ2-3; possible D gene TRBD2, 5 bases. This CDR3 contains 14 residues. Germline CDR1 is KGHSH and CDR2 is LQKENI. V lost 1 base and J 0 bases, leaving 5 bases between the germline ends. The CDR3 spells CASSPQRSTDTQYF. The CDR3 nucleotides read TGTGCCAGCTCACCACAGCGGAGCACAGATACGCAGTATTTT.

Details on this clonotype: A much larger clonotype is one base distant, so this may be a read error. The V and J genes are TRBV6-5 and TRBJ1-1; TRBD1 matches 8 bases. CDR1 and CDR2 from the germline V gene are MNHEY and SVGAGI. This CDR3 has 18 residues. CDR3 bases: TGTGCCAGCAGTTACTCGAAGCCTTGGGACAGGATTAACACTGAAGCTCTCTTT. It specifies CASSYSKPWDRINTEALF.

This clonotype was seen repeatedly, ten times or more. The chain carries TRBV9 and TRBJ2-1; D may match TRBD1 or TRBD2 (9 bases each). The CDR3 has 17 residues. Trimming removed 4 bases at V and 3 bases at J, with 20 bases between. CDR1 and CDR2 from the germline V gene are SGDLS and YYNGEE. CDR3 amino acids: CASSPQGAGGDYNEQFF. The CDR3 bases are TGTGCCAGCAGCCCACAGGGGGCGGGGGGGGACTACAATGAGCAGTTCTTC.

This clonotype was detected only a few times. Given a much more abundant clone one base away, this may be a read error. The chain links TRBV25-1 to TRBJ1-1, with no clear D. V was shortened by 5 bases and J by 6 bases, with 16 bases between the two germline ends. The CDR3 length is 14 residues. The germline gives CDR1 MGHDK, CDR2 SYGVNS. The CDR3 here is CASSRRAGGAEAFF. DNA for the CDR3: TGTGCCAGCAGTCGGAGGGCAGGCGGCGCTGAAGCTTTCTTT.

Regarding this clonotype: Lacking the conserved final phenylalanine or tryptophan, this CDR3 likely reflects a read error. The chain links TRBV28 to TRBJ2-1; D remains unclear. Trimming removed 7 bases from V and 12 bases from J, with 19 bases in between. The CDR3 extends over 13 amino acids. In germline, CDR1 is MDHEN, CDR2 SYDVKM. For the CDR3, the DNA is TGTGCCAGCACCCGGGCTTCCAAGAGTTGGCAGTTCTCC. Translation: CASTRASKSWQFS.

Many counts were recorded for this clonotype. The CDR3 DNA follows: TGTGCCAGCATGGTTCGCGGGAGCCAGGGCAATGAGCAGTTCTTC. It codes for CASMVRGSQGNEQFF. J is TRBJ2-1 and V is TRBV6-1; TRBD2 matches 7 bases. The V and J ends lost 7 bases and 6 bases, in that order; junction bases with no gene match: 12. The CDR3 extends over 15 amino acids. The V gene's germline CDR1 is MNHNS and CDR2 SASEGT.